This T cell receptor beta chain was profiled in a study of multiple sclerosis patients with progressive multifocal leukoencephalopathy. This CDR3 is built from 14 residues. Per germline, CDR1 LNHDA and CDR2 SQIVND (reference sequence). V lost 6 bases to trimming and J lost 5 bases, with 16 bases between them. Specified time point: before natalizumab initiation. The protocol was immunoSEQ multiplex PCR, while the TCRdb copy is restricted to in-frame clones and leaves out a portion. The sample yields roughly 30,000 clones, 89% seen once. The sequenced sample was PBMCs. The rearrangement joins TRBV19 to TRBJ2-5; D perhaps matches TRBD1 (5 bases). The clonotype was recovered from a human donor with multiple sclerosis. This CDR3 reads CASRNAGWSETQYF. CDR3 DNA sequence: TGTGCCAGTAGGAATGCAGGGTGGAGCGAGACCCAGTACTTC.